This T cell receptor beta chain was sequenced in a study of T-cell reconstitution after alpha-beta-depleted transplantation in children. Study observations and caveats: Certain patients had high TCRbeta diversity at day 60, and it came from recipient T cells and thymic progenitors that survived. T-cell counts and diversity at one year following transplant were attributed mainly to newly produced T cells.

At least ten counts were recorded for this clonotype. Its antigen is undetermined. Using unique molecular identifiers, the investigators prepared the TCRbeta library. TCRdb recomputed calls from the PCR reads with MiXCR, one row per CDR3 protein. The sample consists of roughly 280,000 distinct CDR3 sequences, around 10% of them appearing once. The CDR3 contains 15 residues. Germline CDR1 SGHRS, CDR2 YFSETQ. Between the trimmed V and J ends, which lost 0 bases and 2 bases, there was a span of 9 bases. The material was peripheral blood, obtained 180 days after TCRalphabeta/CD19-depleted stem cell transplant. V is TRBV5-1 and J is TRBJ2-1; D is unresolved. This TCR was sampled from a male patient aged 2 to 10 who had a stem cell transplant for chronic granulomatous disease, so the T cells may come from the graft donor. In DNA, the CDR3 is TGCGCCAGCAGCTTGGTGGCTAGGACCTACAATGAGCAGTTCTTC. Protein sequence: CASSLVARTYNEQFF.